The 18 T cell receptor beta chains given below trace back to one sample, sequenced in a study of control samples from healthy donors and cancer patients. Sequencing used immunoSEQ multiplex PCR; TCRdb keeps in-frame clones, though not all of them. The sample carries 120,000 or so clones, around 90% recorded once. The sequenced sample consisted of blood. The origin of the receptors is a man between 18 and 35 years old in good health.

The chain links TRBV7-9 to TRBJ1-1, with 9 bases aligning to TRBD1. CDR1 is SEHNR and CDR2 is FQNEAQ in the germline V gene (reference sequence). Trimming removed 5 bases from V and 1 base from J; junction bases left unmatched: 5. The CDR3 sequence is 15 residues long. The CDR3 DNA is TGTGCCAGCAGCCTAAGACAGGGGGGGAACACTGAAGCTTTCTTT. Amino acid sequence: CASSLRQGGNTEAFF.

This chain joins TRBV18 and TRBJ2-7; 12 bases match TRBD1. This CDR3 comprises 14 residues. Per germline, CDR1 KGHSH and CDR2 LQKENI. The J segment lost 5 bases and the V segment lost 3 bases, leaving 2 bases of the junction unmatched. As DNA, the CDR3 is TGTGCCAGCTCACCGGGACAGGGGGCCGACGAGCAGTACTTC. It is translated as CASSPGQGADEQYF.

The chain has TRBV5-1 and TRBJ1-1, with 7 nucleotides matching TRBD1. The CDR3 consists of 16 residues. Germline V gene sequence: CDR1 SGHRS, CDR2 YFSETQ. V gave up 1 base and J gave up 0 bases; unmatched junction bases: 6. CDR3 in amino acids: CASSLLPDRVNTEAFF. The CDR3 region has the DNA TGCGCCAGCAGCTTGTTGCCCGACAGGGTGAACACTGAAGCTTTCTTT.

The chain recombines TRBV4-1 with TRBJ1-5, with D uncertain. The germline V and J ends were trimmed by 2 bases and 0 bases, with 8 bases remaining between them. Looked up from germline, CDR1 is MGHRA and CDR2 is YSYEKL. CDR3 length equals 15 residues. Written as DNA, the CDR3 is TGCGCCAGCAGCCAAACGAAATATAGCAATCAGCCCCAGCATTTT. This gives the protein CASSQTKYSNQPQHF.

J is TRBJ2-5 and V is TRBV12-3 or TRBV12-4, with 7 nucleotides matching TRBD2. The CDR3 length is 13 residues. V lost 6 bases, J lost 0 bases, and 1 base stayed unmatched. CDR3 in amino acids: CASRAGYQETQYF. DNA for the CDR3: TGTGCCAGCAGAGCGGGGTACCAAGAGACCCAGTACTTC.

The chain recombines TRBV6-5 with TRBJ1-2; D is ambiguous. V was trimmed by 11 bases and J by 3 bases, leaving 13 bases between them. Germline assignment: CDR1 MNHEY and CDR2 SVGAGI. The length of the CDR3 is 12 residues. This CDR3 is CAEGPPHYGYTF. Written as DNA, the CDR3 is TGTGCCGAAGGACCCCCTCACTATGGCTACACCTTC.

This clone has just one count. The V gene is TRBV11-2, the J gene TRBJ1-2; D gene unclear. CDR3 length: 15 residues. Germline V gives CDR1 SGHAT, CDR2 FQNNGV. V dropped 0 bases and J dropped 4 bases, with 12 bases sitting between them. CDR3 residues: CASSLDPGRAYGYTF. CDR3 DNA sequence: TGTGCCAGCAGCTTAGACCCGGGGAGGGCCTATGGCTACACCTTC.

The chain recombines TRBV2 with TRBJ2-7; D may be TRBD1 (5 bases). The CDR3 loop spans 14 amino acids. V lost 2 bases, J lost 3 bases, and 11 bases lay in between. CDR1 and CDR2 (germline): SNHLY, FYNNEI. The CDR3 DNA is TGTGCCAGCAGTGAACGGAAGGGGATCTACGAGCAGTACTTC. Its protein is CASSERKGIYEQYF.

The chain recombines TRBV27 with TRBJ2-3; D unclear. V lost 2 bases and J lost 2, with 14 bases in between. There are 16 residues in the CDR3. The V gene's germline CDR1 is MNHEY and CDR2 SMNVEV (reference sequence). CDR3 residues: CASSLSARKVTDTQYF. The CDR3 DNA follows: TGTGCCAGCAGTTTAAGCGCCAGAAAAGTCACAGATACGCAGTATTTT.

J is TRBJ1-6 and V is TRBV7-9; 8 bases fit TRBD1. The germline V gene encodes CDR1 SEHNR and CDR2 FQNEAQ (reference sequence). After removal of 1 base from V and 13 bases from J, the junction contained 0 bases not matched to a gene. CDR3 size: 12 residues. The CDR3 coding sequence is TGTGCCAGCAGCTTAGACAGGGGGCCCCTCCACTTT. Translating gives CASSLDRGPLHF. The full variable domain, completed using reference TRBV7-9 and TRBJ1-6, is DTGVSQNPRHKITKRGQNVTFRCDPISEHNRLYWYRQTLGQGPEFLTYFQNEAQLEKSRLLSDRFSAERPKGSFSTLEIQRTEQGDSAMYLCASSLDRGPLHFGNGTRLTVT.

CDR3 coding DNA: TGTGCCAGCAGCTTCTCAGACAACGAAAAACTGTTTTTT. This encodes CASSFSDNEKLFF. The gene calls are TRBV11-2 and TRBJ1-4; D gene unclear. The germline V and J ends were trimmed by 3 bases and 8 bases, with 10 bases remaining between them. Germline loops: CDR1 SGHAT, CDR2 FQNNGV. The CDR3 runs 13 residues.

CDR3 coding DNA: TGTGCCAGCAGTCCGGGGTATAATTCACCCCTCCACTTT. Its translation is CASSPGYNSPLHF. The J gene is TRBJ1-6, the V gene TRBV12-3 or TRBV12-4; no clear D. CDR3 length: 13 residues. V lost 5 bases, J lost 4 bases, and 6 bases lay in between.

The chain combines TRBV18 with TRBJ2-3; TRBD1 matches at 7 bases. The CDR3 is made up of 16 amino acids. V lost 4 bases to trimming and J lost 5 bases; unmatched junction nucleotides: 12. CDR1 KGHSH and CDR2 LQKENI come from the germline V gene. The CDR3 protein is CASSLVQDREKDTQYF. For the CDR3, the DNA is TGTGCCAGCTCACTGGTTCAAGACAGGGAGAAAGATACGCAGTATTTT. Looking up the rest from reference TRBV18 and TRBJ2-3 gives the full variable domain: NAGVMQNPRHLVRRRGQEARLRCSPMKGHSHVYWYRQLPEEGLKFMVYLQKENIIDESGMPKERFSAEFPKEGPSILRIQQVVRGDSAAYFCASSLVQDREKDTQYFGPGTRLTVL.

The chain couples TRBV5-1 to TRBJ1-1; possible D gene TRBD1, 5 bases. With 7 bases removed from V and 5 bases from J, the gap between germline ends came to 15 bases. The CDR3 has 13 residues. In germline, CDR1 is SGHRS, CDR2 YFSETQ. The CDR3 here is CASLGRQGTEAFF. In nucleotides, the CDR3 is TGCGCCAGCCTCGGGCGTCAGGGAACTGAAGCTTTCTTT.

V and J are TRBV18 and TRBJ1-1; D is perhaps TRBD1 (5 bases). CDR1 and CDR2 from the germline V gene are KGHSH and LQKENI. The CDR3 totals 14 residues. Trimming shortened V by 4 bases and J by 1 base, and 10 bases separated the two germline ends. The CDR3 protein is CASSLGLANTEAFF. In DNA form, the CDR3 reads TGTGCCAGCTCACTGGGACTGGCGAACACTGAAGCTTTCTTT.

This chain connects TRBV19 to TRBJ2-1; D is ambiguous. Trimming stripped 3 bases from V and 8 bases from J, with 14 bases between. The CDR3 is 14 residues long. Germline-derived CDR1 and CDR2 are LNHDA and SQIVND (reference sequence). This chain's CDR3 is CASSISQVRHEQFF. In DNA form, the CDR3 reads TGTGCCAGTAGTATTAGCCAGGTGAGGCATGAGCAGTTCTTC.

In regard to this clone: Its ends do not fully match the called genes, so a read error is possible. The CDR3 here is CSARDLLLVF. CDR3 bases: TGCAGTGCTAGAGATCTCCTACTGGTATTT. V usage is TRBV20-1 and J usage is TRBJ1-4; no definite D call. The CDR3 consists of 10 residues. Germline V lookup: CDR1 DFQATT, CDR2 SNEGSKA (reference sequence).

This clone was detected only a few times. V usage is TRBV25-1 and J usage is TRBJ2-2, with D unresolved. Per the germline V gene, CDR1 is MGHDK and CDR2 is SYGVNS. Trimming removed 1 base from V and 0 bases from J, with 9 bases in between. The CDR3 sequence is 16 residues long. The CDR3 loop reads CASSELKGSNTGELFF. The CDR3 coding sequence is TGTGCCAGCAGTGAATTAAAGGGATCGAACACCGGGGAGCTGTTTTTT.